The 31 T cell receptor beta chains in this list originate from one sample, sequenced in a study of blood T cell repertoires in COVID-19. Clones were sequenced by immunoSEQ multiplex PCR, and TCRdb holds only the in-frame ones, with some missing. This table holds about 310,000 clones, 89% found once. Sequencing was carried out using PBMCs or T cells enriched from blood (not recorded which). These receptors were collected from a woman aged 40 to 49 who had recovered from COVID-19.

The chain carries TRBV7-6 and TRBJ2-7, with 7 nucleotides matching TRBD2. J gave up 4 bases and V 2 bases, and 8 bases lay outside the gene matches. This CDR3 spans 15 amino acids. The germline CDR1 and CDR2 sequences are SGHVS and FNYEAQ. The CDR3 DNA reads as TGTGCCAGCAGCTTATGGGCGGGGGACTTATACGAGCAGTACTTC. Its translation: CASSLWAGDLYEQYF.

The rearrangement links TRBV7-9 to TRBJ2-3; D remains ambiguous. Germline CDR1 reads SEHNR; CDR2 reads FQNEAQ (reference sequence). This CDR3 is built from 14 residues. V was shortened by 0 bases and J by 4 bases, with 8 bases between the two germline ends. CDR3 in amino acids: CASSLAGFSDTQYF. The DNA of the CDR3 is TGTGCCAGCAGCTTAGCTGGCTTTTCAGATACGCAGTATTTT.

This clone was observed a few times. This specimen includes other DNA sequences encoding the same CDR3. The rearrangement links TRBV7-2 to TRBJ1-2; 10 bases fit TRBD1. This CDR3 has 15 residues. Unmatched junction bases numbered 5, after V lost 3 bases and J lost 4 bases. From germline, CDR1 is SGHTA and CDR2 FQGNSA. The CDR3 sequence: CASSLGTGASYGYTF. In nucleotides, the CDR3 is TGTGCCAGCAGCTTGGGGACAGGGGCTTCCTATGGCTACACCTTC.

J is TRBJ1-2 and V is TRBV28, with 8 bases identical to TRBD1. The CDR3 spans 17 residues. The junction had 11 bases not matched to a gene; V was cut back by 3 bases and J by 2 bases. Germline V gives CDR1 MDHEN, CDR2 SYDVKM. CDR3 sequence reads: CASSLRFLQGANYGYTF. In DNA, the CDR3 is TGTGCCAGCAGTTTGAGGTTTCTGCAGGGGGCCAACTATGGCTACACCTTC.

V usage is TRBV6-5 and J usage is TRBJ1-2; 7 bases agree with TRBD1. This CDR3 contains 13 residues. With 5 bases clipped from V and 3 bases from J, the junction kept 3 bases outside the gene matches. CDR1 is MNHEY and CDR2 is SVGAGI in the germline V gene. CDR3 sequence (DNA): TGTGCCAGCAGTCTTGGGACAGACTATGGCTACACCTTC. Protein product: CASSLGTDYGYTF.

The CDR3: CASSIQGRGETQYF. CDR3 nucleotide sequence: TGTGCCAGTAGTATACAGGGGAGGGGAGAGACCCAGTACTTC. V and J are TRBV19 and TRBJ2-5; TRBD2 is a possible D gene (7 bases). Germline loops: CDR1 LNHDA, CDR2 SQIVND (reference sequence). With 2 bases removed from V and 4 bases from J, the gap between germline ends came to 11 bases. The CDR3 covers 14 residues.

The chain employs TRBV28 and TRBJ1-1; D gene uncertain. In germline, CDR1 is MDHEN, CDR2 SYDVKM. Trimming stripped 7 bases from V and 4 bases from J, with 13 bases between. This CDR3 region has 13 residues. As DNA, the CDR3 is TGTGCCAGCACTTACGGGAAGAGCACTGAAGCTTTCTTT. Residues: CASTYGKSTEAFF.

V gene TRBV6-1 combines with J gene TRBJ1-3, with D perhaps matching TRBD1 (5 bases). V shed 2 bases and J shed 2 bases, with 16 bases lying between them. This CDR3 is 17 amino acids long. Germline V gene lookup returns CDR1 MNHNS and CDR2 SASEGT. CDR3 loop: CASSESDGGAPGNTIYF. The CDR3 DNA reads TGTGCCAGCAGTGAAAGCGACGGAGGGGCTCCTGGAAACACCATATATTTT.

The chain employs TRBV10-3 and TRBJ1-5; TRBD1 might be the D (6 bases). Deletions cut 5 bases from V and 4 bases from J, with 12 bases between. Germline assignment: CDR1 ENHRY and CDR2 SYGVKD. The CDR3 has 14 amino acids. The CDR3 bases are TGTGCCATCAGTCTTGGACAGAATAATCAGCCCCAGCATTTT. It is translated as CAISLGQNNQPQHF.

The V call is TRBV18, the J call TRBJ1-6; 9 positions agree with TRBD1. The CDR3 is 14 amino acids. The germline gives CDR1 KGHSH, CDR2 LQKENI. With 2 bases clipped from V and 7 bases from J, the junction kept 0 bases outside the gene matches. CDR3 DNA: TGTGCCAGCTCACCAGGGACAGGGAATTCACCCCTCCACTTT. Protein sequence: CASSPGTGNSPLHF.

The V call is TRBV27, the J call TRBJ2-7; possible D gene TRBD2, 6 bases. CDR3 length: 15 residues. The V gene's germline CDR1 is MNHEY and CDR2 SMNVEV (reference sequence). Between the trimmed V and J ends, which lost 3 bases and 3 bases, there was a span of 15 bases. The CDR3 sequence: CASSFKAGGVYEQYF. The DNA for the CDR3 is TGTGCCAGCAGTTTTAAAGCCGGGGGTGTCTACGAGCAGTACTTC.

The chain carries TRBV5-1 and TRBJ2-1; 7 nucleotides align to TRBD1. The ends lost 0 bases at V and 6 bases at J; junction bases unmatched: 15. In germline, CDR1 is SGHRS, CDR2 YFSETQ. This CDR3 spans 18 amino acids. CDR3 region: CASSLAFPSRDSSNEQFF. The CDR3 nucleotides read TGCGCCAGCAGCTTGGCCTTTCCGTCCCGGGACAGTTCCAATGAGCAGTTCTTC.

The chain uses TRBV24-1 and TRBJ2-1, with 13 nucleotides matching TRBD2. The CDR3 sequence is 16 residues long. CDR1 KGHDR and CDR2 SFDVKD come from the germline V gene. V shed 6 bases and J 5 bases; nucleotides not matched to a gene: 6. CDR3 protein: CATSPWTSGGHNEQFF. For the CDR3, the DNA is TGTGCCACCAGTCCGTGGACTAGCGGGGGACACAATGAGCAGTTCTTC.

The V gene is TRBV7-9, the J gene TRBJ2-1; D is uncertain. This CDR3 contains 15 residues. Germline V gene lookup returns CDR1 SEHNR and CDR2 FQNEAQ (reference sequence). V was cut by 3 bases and J by 1 base, with 10 bases left in between. CDR3 nucleotides: TGTGCCAGCAGCTTTAATAGCTTTTCCTACAATGAGCAGTTCTTC. It specifies CASSFNSFSYNEQFF.

J is TRBJ1-1 and V is TRBV19; 7 bases fit TRBD1. The CDR3 length is 14 residues. Germline CDR1 reads LNHDA; CDR2 reads SQIVND (reference sequence). Trimming removed 3 bases from V and 3 bases from J; junction bases left unmatched: 4. The CDR3, as DNA: TGTGCCAGTAGTATTACAGGGGAGGACACTGAAGCTTTCTTT. This codes for CASSITGEDTEAFF.

The V and J genes are TRBV7-6 and TRBJ1-6, with 10 bases aligning to TRBD1. The CDR3 extends over 14 amino acids. Losses at the gene ends were 8 bases for V and 9 bases for J; bases not matched to a gene: 7. Looked up from germline, CDR1 is SGHVS and CDR2 is FNYEAQ. The CDR3 DNA reads TGTGCCAGCGCTCCGGGACAGGGGTTTTCACCCCTCCACTTT. Translating gives CASAPGQGFSPLHF.

The chain has TRBV28 and TRBJ1-1; D may be TRBD1 (6 bases). Germline assignment: CDR1 MDHEN and CDR2 SYDVKM. The CDR3 loop spans 15 amino acids. The V gene lost 2 bases and the J gene lost 4 bases, with 14 bases spanning the gap. CDR3 sequence reads: CASSLRWGLGTEAFF. The CDR3 DNA reads TGTGCCAGCAGTTTACGATGGGGGCTCGGCACTGAAGCTTTCTTT.

V is TRBV20-1 and J is TRBJ2-1; 7 nucleotides match TRBD2. Looked up from germline, CDR1 is DFQATT and CDR2 is SNEGSKA (reference sequence). This CDR3 is 12 amino acids long. J lost 7 bases, V lost 3 bases, and 3 bases had no gene match. The CDR3, as DNA: TGCAGTGCTAGTCGGGGGGTTAATGAGCAGTTCTTC. Protein: CSASRGVNEQFF.

V and J are TRBV7-3 and TRBJ2-1; 9 positions agree with TRBD1. Germline CDR1 SGHTA, CDR2 FQGTGA. The CDR3 has 16 residues. V dropped 1 base and J dropped 1; count of bases not matched to a gene: 2. The CDR3 is CASSLSGTGSYNEQFF. CDR3 bases: TGTGCCAGCAGCTTAAGTGGGACAGGGTCCTACAATGAGCAGTTCTTC. The full variable domain, with the rest looked up from reference TRBV7-3 and TRBJ2-1, is GAGVSQTPSNKVTEKGKYVELRCDPISGHTALYWYRQSLGQGPEFLIYFQGTGAADDSGLPNDRFFAVRPEGSVSTLKIQRTERGDSAVYLCASSLSGTGSYNEQFFGPGTRLTVL.

The V gene is TRBV30, the J gene TRBJ1-4, with D possibly matching TRBD1 (5 bases). Trimming removed 1 base from V and 4 bases from J, with 19 bases in between. This CDR3 has 17 residues. CDR1 and CDR2 from the germline V gene are GTSNPN and SVGIG (reference sequence). The CDR3 sequence: CAWSGGRRWAVNEKLFF. The CDR3, as DNA: TGTGCCTGGAGTGGGGGCCGGCGTTGGGCGGTTAATGAAAAACTGTTTTTT.

This clone was seen once. CDR3 sequence: CASSHPTSGEAFF. The CDR3 nucleotides are TGTGCCAGCAGTCACCCAACCTCCGGTGAAGCTTTCTTT. The chain couples TRBV12-3 or TRBV12-4 to TRBJ1-1, with no clear D. The V gene lost 5 bases and the J gene lost 7 bases, with 14 bases spanning the gap. The CDR3 spans 13 residues.

The V call is TRBV9, the J call TRBJ2-7, with TRBD1 matching 7 bases. CDR3 size: 15 residues. Looked up from germline, CDR1 is SGDLS and CDR2 is YYNGEE. The trim removed 4 bases at V and 0 bases at J, leaving 7 bases unmatched. Written as DNA, the CDR3 is TGTGCCAGCAGCTACCAGACAGGGAGCTCCTACGAGCAGTACTTC. Translating gives CASSYQTGSSYEQYF.

The chain joins TRBV19 to TRBJ2-2; 8 bases match TRBD1. The CDR3 runs to 15 residues. V was pared by 5 bases and J by 4 bases, with 6 bases of the junction left unmatched. Germline assignment: CDR1 LNHDA and CDR2 SQIVND (reference sequence). CDR3 in amino acids: CASSPDRVATGELFF. CDR3 coding DNA: TGTGCCAGTAGTCCGGACAGGGTGGCCACCGGGGAGCTGTTTTTT.

The CDR3 DNA follows: TGTGCCAGCAGCTTACTATCGGGTGGCACAGATACGCAGTATTTT. Its protein is CASSLLSGGTDTQYF. The V call is TRBV13, the J call TRBJ2-3, with D unresolved. The V end lost 2 bases, the J end lost 1 base, and 10 bases lay between the germline ends. The germline gives CDR1 PRHDT, CDR2 FYEKMQ (reference sequence). CDR3 length: 15 amino acids.

This chain joins TRBV30 and TRBJ2-7; the D gene is possibly TRBD2 (6 bases). The CDR3 length is 16 residues. Germline V gene lookup returns CDR1 GTSNPN and CDR2 SVGIG (reference sequence). V lost 0 bases, J lost 0 bases, and 15 bases lay in between. The CDR3 region is CAWSVEGGAYSYEQYF. In nucleotides, the CDR3 is TGTGCCTGGAGTGTAGAGGGCGGGGCATACTCCTACGAGCAGTACTTC.

V gene TRBV30 combines with J gene TRBJ1-1; D unresolved. This CDR3 spans 14 amino acids. Germline assignment: CDR1 GTSNPN and CDR2 SVGIG (reference sequence). V was cut by 2 bases and J by 0 bases, with 10 bases left in between. Here the CDR3 reads CAWSTASMNTEAFF. CDR3 coding DNA: TGTGCCTGGAGTACAGCCAGCATGAACACTGAAGCTTTCTTT.

In its sample, this clone was seen once. The CDR3 loop is CASSEQRGGYNEQFF. CDR3 DNA sequence: TGCGCCAGCAGTGAGCAGCGGGGGGGGTACAATGAGCAGTTCTTC. J is TRBJ2-1 and V is TRBV10-1; 10 nucleotides agree with TRBD2. The trim removed 2 bases at V and 4 bases at J, leaving 2 bases unmatched. This CDR3 spans 15 amino acids. Germline CDR1 WNHNN, CDR2 SYGVQD (reference sequence).

V is TRBV6-5 and J is TRBJ1-3, with D perhaps matching TRBD1 (6 bases). Trimming pared 11 bases from V and 4 bases from J, leaving 18 bases between. This CDR3 is 14 amino acids long. The germline V gene encodes CDR1 MNHEY and CDR2 SVGAGI. The CDR3 DNA reads as TGTGCCTCCTGGACAGTTCGTCAGGGAAACACCATATATTTT. Amino acids: CASWTVRQGNTIYF.

This chain uses TRBV27 with TRBJ1-5; a possible D gene is TRBD1 (6 bases). Per the germline V gene, CDR1 is MNHEY and CDR2 is SMNVEV (reference sequence). The CDR3 extends over 18 amino acids. Between the trimmed V and J ends, which lost 2 bases and 6 bases, there was a span of 23 bases. In DNA, the CDR3 is TGTGCCAGCAGTTTAAGGGGGTTCACAGGCCGAGGGGGTCAGCCCCAGCATTTT. Encoded protein: CASSLRGFTGRGGQPQHF.

V gene TRBV7-9 combines with J gene TRBJ2-7; 8 positions agree with TRBD1. Germline CDR1 SEHNR, CDR2 FQNEAQ (reference sequence). This CDR3 is built from 14 residues. The V segment lost 5 bases and the J segment 5 bases; nucleotides outside the gene matches: 8. The CDR3 loop reads CASSRHDRGDEQYF. The CDR3 DNA reads as TGTGCCAGCAGCCGCCACGACAGGGGAGACGAGCAGTACTTC.

The V gene is TRBV2, the J gene TRBJ1-5, with 8 bases aligning to TRBD1. This CDR3 is 15 amino acids long. The V gene's germline CDR1 is SNHLY and CDR2 FYNNEI. The trim removed 2 bases at V and 4 bases at J, leaving 4 bases unmatched. As DNA, the CDR3 is TGTGCCAGCAGTGAACAGGGGGCAGTGAATCAGCCCCAGCATTTT. Its protein is CASSEQGAVNQPQHF.